These 5 T cell receptor beta chains originate from one sample sequenced in a study of blood T cell repertoires in COVID-19. Sequencing was performed with immunoSEQ multiplex PCR; in TCRdb, only in-frame clones are kept and a portion is missing. This sample yields roughly 260,000 clones, of which approximately 86% are seen a single time; about 3% belongs to the top ten. Sample: peripheral blood. These receptor sequences come from a woman aged 18-29 years with acute or convalescent COVID-19.

This clone occurred once. The J gene is TRBJ2-7, the V gene TRBV10-1, with 7 positions matching TRBD2. V trimming: 6 bases; J trimming: 0 bases; junction bases outside the gene matches: 5. CDR3 size: 14 residues. Germline lookup yields CDR1 WNHNN and CDR2 SYGVQD (reference sequence). The CDR3 region has the DNA TGCGCCAGCAGCCCAGCGGGATCCTCCTACGAGCAGTACTTC. It specifies CASSPAGSSYEQYF.

The chain employs TRBV2 and TRBJ1-5; D ambiguous. V was clipped by 5 bases and J by 1 base, with 9 bases between them. This CDR3 comprises 14 residues. The germline gives CDR1 SNHLY, CDR2 FYNNEI. The CDR3 here is CASSPPGSNQPQHF. CDR3 DNA: TGTGCCAGCAGTCCCCCGGGGAGCAATCAGCCCCAGCATTTT.

This clone was picked up one time. This chain links TRBV7-8 with TRBJ2-2, with 12 positions matching TRBD1. There are 16 residues in the CDR3. V was clipped by 5 bases and J by 6 bases; unmatched bases: 7. Looked up from germline, CDR1 is SGHVS and CDR2 is FQNEAQ. CDR3 nucleotide sequence: TGTGCCAGCAGCCCCGGGACAGGGGGCTTGGCCGGGGAGCTGTTTTTT. This translates into CASSPGTGGLAGELFF.

This chain uses TRBV7-3 with TRBJ1-2; D is perhaps TRBD1 (6 bases). This CDR3 spans 15 amino acids. Germline-derived CDR1 and CDR2 are SGHTA and FQGTGA. V shed 1 base and J shed 6 bases, with 15 bases lying between them. CDR3 loop: CASSLRAGERNGYTF. CDR3 DNA sequence: TGTGCCAGCAGCTTAAGGGCAGGGGAGAGGAATGGCTACACCTTC.

The CDR3 bases are TGTGCCAGCAGCCAAGAGAACAGGGAAGAGACCCAGTACTTC. This gives the protein CASSQENREETQYF. The J gene is TRBJ2-5, the V gene TRBV14, with D possibly matching TRBD1 (6 bases). There are 14 residues in the CDR3. CDR1 is SGHDN and CDR2 is FVKESK in the germline V gene. V lost 0 bases to trimming and J lost 3 bases, with 8 bases between them.